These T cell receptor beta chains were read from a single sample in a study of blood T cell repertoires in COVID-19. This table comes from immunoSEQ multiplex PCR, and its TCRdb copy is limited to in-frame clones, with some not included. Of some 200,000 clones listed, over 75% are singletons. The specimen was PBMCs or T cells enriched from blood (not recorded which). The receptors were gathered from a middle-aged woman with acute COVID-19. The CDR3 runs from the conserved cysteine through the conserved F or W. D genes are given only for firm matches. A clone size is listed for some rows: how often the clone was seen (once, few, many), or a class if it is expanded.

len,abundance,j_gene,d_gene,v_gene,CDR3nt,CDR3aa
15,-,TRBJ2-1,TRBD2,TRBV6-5,TGTGCCAGCAGTTACTCGACTAGCGGGGGAGGTGAGCAGTTCTTC,CASSYSTSGGGEQFF
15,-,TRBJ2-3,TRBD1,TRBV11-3,TGTGCCAGCAGCTACGGACAGGGTGGAAGAAGTACGCAGTATTTT,CASSYGQGGRSTQYF
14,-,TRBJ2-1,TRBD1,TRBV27,TGTGCCACTGTGAGACAGGGGGGCTACAATGAGCAGTTCTTC,CATVRQGGYNEQFF
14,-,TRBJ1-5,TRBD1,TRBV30,TGTGCCTGGACCCAGGACAGGGCAAATCAGCCCCAGCATTTT,CAWTQDRANQPQHF
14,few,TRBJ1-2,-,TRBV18,TGTGCCAGCCGCCCGAATAGGACAAGCGATGGCTACACCTTC,CASRPNRTSDGYTF
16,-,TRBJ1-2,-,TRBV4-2,TGTGCCAGCAGCCAAGATCATGCGCAGGGTGGCCTGGGCTACACCTTC,CASSQDHAQGGLGYTF
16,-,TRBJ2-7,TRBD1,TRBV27,TGTGCCAGCAGCTCTCCATCGAGGGACAGCTCCTACGAGCAGTACTTC,CASSSPSRDSSYEQYF
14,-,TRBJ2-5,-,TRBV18,TGTGCCAGCTCACGGACAGATGGCAAAGAGACCCAGTACTTC,CASSRTDGKETQYF
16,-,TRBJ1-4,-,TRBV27,TGTGCCAGCAGAAGCCTGATGCAGGGCGGCAATTTGAAACTGTTTTTT,CASRSLMQGGNLKLFF
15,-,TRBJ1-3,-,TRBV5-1,TGCGCCAGCAGCTTGGTCGGGAGCTCTGGAAACACCATATATTTT,CASSLVGSSGNTIYF
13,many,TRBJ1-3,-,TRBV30,TGTGCCTGGAGACGGGGCTCTGGAAACACCATATATTTT,CAWRRGSGNTIYF
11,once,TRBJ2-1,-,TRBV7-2,TGTGCCAGCAGCTTAATCCTTGAGCAGTTCTTC,CASSLILEQFF
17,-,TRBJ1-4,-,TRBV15,TGTGCCACCAGCAGAGATTATGCCAGCGCATCTAATGAAAAACTGTTTTTT,CATSRDYASASNEKLFF
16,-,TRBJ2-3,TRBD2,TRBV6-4,TGTGCCAGCAGTGCCAATAGCGGGGCTAGCACAGATACGCAGTATTTT,CASSANSGASTDTQYF
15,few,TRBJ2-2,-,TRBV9,TGTGCCAGCAGCACAGGGGGAGGGGGCTCCGGGGAGCTGTTTTTT,CASSTGGGGSGELFF
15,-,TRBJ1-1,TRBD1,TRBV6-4,TGTGCCAGCAGTGTGACAGGGGCCGGGAACACTGAAGCTTTCTTT,CASSVTGAGNTEAFF
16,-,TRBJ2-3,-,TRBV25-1,TGTGCCAGCAGTGAATCCCTAGCGAGAAGCACAGATACGCAGTATTTT,CASSESLARSTDTQYF
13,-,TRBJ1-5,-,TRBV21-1,TGTGCCAGCAGGCTACAGGGGGATCAGCCCCAGCATTTT,CASRLQGDQPQHF
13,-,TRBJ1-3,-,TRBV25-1,TGTGCCAGCACCTTAATGTCGGGAAACACCATATATTTT,CASTLMSGNTIYF
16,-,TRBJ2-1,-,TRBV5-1,TGCGCCAGCAGCTTGGTTGGGACTGGAACACACAATGAGCAGTTCTTC,CASSLVGTGTHNEQFF
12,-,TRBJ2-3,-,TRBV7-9,TGTGCCAGCAGCCGCGCTCCAGATACGCAGTATTTT,CASSRAPDTQYF
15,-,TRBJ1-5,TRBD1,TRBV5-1,TGCGCCAGCAGCTTGGAGACAGGGGGCAGTTGGCCCCAGCATTTT,CASSLETGGSWPQHF
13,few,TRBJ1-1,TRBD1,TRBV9,TGTGCCAGCAGCACACAGGGGGCCACTGAAGCTTTCTTT,CASSTQGATEAFF
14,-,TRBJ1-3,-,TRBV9,TGTGCCAGCAGCGTAGGTTCAATCGGAAACACCATATATTTT,CASSVGSIGNTIYF
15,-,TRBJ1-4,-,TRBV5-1,TGCGCCAGCAGCTCAGCGGGACGAACTAATGAAAAACTGTTTTTT,CASSSAGRTNEKLFF
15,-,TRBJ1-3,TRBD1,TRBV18,TGTGCCAGCTCACCTCGGACAGGGACTGGAAACACCATATATTTT,CASSPRTGTGNTIYF
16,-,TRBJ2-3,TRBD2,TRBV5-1,TGCGCCAGCAGCGAAGGACTAGCGGGGACCACAGATACGCAGTATTTT,CASSEGLAGTTDTQYF
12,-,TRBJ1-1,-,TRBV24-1,TGTGCCACGCTCGGGGTGAACACTGAAGCTTTCTTT,CATLGVNTEAFF
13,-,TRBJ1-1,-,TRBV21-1,TGTGCCAGCCAAGGGACGGGAGGGGCTGAAGCTTTCTTT,CASQGTGGAEAFF
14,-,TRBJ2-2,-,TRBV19,TGTGCCAGTAGTACCCAGGCGAACACCGGGGAGCTGTTTTTT,CASSTQANTGELFF
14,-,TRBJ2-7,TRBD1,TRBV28,TGTGCCAGCAGTACCGGGACAGTCTCCTACGAGCAGTACTTC,CASSTGTVSYEQYF
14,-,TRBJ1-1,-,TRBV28,TGTGCCAGCGATAAGGGGATCTGGGTCACTGAAGCTTTCTTT,CASDKGIWVTEAFF
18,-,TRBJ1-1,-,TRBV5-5,TGTGCCAGCAGCTTTCTCCCTATGGACAGCGGGATGAACACTGAAGCTTTCTTT,CASSFLPMDSGMNTEAFF
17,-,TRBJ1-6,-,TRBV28,TGTGCCAGCAGTAGCTACGAGGGGACTCCTGTCGGCTCACCCCTCCACTTT,CASSSYEGTPVGSPLHF
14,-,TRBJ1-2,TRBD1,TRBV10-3,TGTGCCATCAGTGAGTATCGACAGGGGACGGGCTACACCTTC,CAISEYRQGTGYTF
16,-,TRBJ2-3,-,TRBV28,TGTGCCAGCAGTTCCCCACGAGCGAAACGCACAGATACGCAGTATTTT,CASSSPRAKRTDTQYF
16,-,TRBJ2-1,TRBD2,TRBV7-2,TGTGCCAGCAGCCCCATGGGACTAGCGGTCTACAATGAGCAGTTCTTC,CASSPMGLAVYNEQFF
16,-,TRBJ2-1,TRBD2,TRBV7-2,TGTGCCAGCAGCTTAGGGCTAGCGGGAGGGCAAGGTGAGCAGTTCTTC,CASSLGLAGGQGEQFF
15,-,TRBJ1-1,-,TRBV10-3,TGTGCCATCAGTGAAGGAAAGGGGCTGGTCACTGAAGCTTTCTTT,CAISEGKGLVTEAFF
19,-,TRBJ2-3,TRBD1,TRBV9,TGTGCCAGCAGCGTAGAGGGGACAGGGGGCGCATCCACCACAGATACGCAGTATTTT,CASSVEGTGGASTTDTQYF
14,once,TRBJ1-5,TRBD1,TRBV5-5,TGTGCCAGCAGCACGGGACAGTTTGGAGAGCCCCAGCATTTT,CASSTGQFGEPQHF
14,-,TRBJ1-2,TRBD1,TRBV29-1,TGCAGCGAAGGACAGGGGGCTGGCGAGAAAAGCTACACCTTC,CSEGQGAGEKSYTF
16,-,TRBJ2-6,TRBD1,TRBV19,TGTGCCAGTAGTCCGACAGGGGGCTTTGGGGCCAACGTCCTGACTTTC,CASSPTGGFGANVLTF
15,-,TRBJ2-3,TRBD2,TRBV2,TGTGCCTCCGCGGCGGGGGGCGGGGGGACAGATACGCAGTATTTT,CASAAGGGGTDTQYF
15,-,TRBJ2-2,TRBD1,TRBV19,TGTGCCAGTAGGGGGGACAGGAGGGGCACCGGGGAGCTGTTTTTT,CASRGDRRGTGELFF
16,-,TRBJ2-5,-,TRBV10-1,TGCGCCAGCAGTGAGTCGGCGACAGGACTCTCAGGGGCCCAGTACTTC,CASSESATGLSGAQYF
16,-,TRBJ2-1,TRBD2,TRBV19,TGTGCCACCTCAACCCGGACTAGCAGCTCCTACAATGAGCAGTTCTTC,CATSTRTSSSYNEQFF
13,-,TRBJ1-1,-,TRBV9,TGTGCCAGCAGCGAGGGAGGGGACACTGAAGCTTTCTTT,CASSEGGDTEAFF
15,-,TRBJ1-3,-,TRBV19,TGTGCCAGTAGCAGATCAGGGGTCCCTGGAAACACCATATATTTT,CASSRSGVPGNTIYF
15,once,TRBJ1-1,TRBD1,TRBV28,TGTGCCAGCAGCGCAGAGCCCAAGGGGGCCACTGAAGCTTTCTTT,CASSAEPKGATEAFF
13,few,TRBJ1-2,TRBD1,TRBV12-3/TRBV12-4,TGTGCCAGCAGTCCCTCGGACAGGTGGGGCTACACCTTC,CASSPSDRWGYTF
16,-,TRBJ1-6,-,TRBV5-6,TGTGCCAGCAGCCGGGTGACAGGTTCTTATAATTCACCCCTCCACTTT,CASSRVTGSYNSPLHF